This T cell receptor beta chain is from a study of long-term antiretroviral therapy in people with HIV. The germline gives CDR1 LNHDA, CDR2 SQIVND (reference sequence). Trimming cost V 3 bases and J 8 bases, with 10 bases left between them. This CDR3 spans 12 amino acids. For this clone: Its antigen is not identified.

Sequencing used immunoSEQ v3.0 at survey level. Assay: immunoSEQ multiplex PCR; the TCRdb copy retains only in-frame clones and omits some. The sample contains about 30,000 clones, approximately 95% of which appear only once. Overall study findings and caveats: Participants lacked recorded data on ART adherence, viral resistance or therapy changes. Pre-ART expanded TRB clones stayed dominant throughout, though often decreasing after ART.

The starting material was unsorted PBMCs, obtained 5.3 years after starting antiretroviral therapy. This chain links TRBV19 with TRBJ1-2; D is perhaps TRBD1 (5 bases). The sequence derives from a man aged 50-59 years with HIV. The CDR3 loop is CASSIRGGGYTF. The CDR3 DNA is TGTGCCAGTAGTATTAGGGGAGGCGGCTACACCTTC.